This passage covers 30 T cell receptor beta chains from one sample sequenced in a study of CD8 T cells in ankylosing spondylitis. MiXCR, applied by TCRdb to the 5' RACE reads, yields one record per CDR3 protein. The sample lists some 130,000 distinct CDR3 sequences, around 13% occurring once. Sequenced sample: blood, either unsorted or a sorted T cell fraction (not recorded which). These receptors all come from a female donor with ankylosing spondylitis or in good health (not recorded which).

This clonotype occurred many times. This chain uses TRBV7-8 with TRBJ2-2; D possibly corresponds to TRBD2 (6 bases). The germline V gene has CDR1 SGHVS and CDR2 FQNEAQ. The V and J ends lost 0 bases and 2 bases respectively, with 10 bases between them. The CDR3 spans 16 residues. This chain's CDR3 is CASSLASGKNTGELFF. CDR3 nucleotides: TGTGCCAGCAGCTTAGCTAGCGGAAAAAACACCGGGGAGCTGTTTTTT.

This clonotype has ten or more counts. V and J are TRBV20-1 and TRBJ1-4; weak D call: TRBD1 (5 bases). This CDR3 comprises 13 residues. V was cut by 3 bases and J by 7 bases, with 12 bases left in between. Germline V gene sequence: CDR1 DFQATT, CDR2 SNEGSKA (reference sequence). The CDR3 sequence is CSASAGGGEKLFF. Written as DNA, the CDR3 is TGCAGTGCTAGTGCCGGGGGTGGTGAAAAACTGTTTTTT.

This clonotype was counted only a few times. This chain's CDR3 is CASSVDSNTGELFF. The CDR3 DNA is TGCGCCAGCAGCGTAGACAGTAACACCGGGGAGCTGTTTTTT. This rearrangement joins TRBV5-1 to TRBJ2-2; perhaps TRBD1 as D (5 bases). Trimming cost V 4 bases and J 2 bases, with 9 bases left between them. The CDR3 has 14 amino acids. Per germline, CDR1 SGHRS and CDR2 YFSETQ.

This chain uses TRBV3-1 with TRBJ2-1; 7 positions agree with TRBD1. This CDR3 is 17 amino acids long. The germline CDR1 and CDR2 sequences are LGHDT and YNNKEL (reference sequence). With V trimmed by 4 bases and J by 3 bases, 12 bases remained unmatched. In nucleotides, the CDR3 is TGTGCCAGCAGCCGTAAGATGCAAAGGGGGCTCTACAATGAGCAGTTCTTC. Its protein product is CASSRKMQRGLYNEQFF.

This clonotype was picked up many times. CDR3 protein: CASSYGSPTDTQYF. The CDR3 DNA reads as TGTGCCAGCAGTTACGGGAGTCCCACAGATACGCAGTATTTT. The chain is built from TRBV6-2 or TRBV6-3 and TRBJ2-3, with D maybe TRBD2 (5 bases). Germline V gives CDR1 MNHEY, CDR2 SVGEGT. V was pared by 2 bases and J by 2 bases, with 8 bases between. This CDR3 contains 14 residues.

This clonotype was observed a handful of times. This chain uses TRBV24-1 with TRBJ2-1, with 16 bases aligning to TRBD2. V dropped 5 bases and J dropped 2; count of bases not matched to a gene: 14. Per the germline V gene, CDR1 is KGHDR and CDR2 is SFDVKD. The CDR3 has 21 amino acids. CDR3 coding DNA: TGTGCCACCAGTGGACTCGGGACTAGCGGGGGGGCGAGAAAGACCTACAATGAGCAGTTCTTC. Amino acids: CATSGLGTSGGARKTYNEQFF.

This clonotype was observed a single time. The CDR3 bases are TGTGCCAGCAGTGACTCCGGGACTAGTCCTCCCGGGGAGCTGTTTTTT. Amino acids: CASSDSGTSPPGELFF. V usage is TRBV25-1 and J usage is TRBJ2-2; TRBD2 agrees at 8 bases. CDR3 size: 16 residues. The V gene's germline CDR1 is MGHDK and CDR2 SYGVNS. Trimming cost V 3 bases and J 6 bases; bases outside gene matches: 9.

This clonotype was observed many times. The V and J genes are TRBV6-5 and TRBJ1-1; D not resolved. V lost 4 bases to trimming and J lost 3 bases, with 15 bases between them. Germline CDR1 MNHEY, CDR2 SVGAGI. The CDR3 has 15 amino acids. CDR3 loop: CASSSPSVGHTEAFF. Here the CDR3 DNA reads TGTGCCAGCAGTTCCCCGAGCGTAGGGCACACTGAAGCTTTCTTT.

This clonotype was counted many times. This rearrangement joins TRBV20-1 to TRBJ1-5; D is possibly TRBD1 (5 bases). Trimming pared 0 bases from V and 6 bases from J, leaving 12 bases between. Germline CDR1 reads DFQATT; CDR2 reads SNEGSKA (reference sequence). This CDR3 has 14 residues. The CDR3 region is CSARDQGVAQPQHF. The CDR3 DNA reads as TGCAGTGCTAGAGATCAAGGGGTCGCTCAGCCCCAGCATTTT.

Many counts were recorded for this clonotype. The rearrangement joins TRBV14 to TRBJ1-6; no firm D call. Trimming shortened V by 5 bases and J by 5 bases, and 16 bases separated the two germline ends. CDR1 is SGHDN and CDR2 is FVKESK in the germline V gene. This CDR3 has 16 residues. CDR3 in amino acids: CASSEVTGRNNSPLHF. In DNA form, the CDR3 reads TGTGCCAGCAGCGAAGTCACGGGCAGAAATAATTCACCCCTCCACTTT.

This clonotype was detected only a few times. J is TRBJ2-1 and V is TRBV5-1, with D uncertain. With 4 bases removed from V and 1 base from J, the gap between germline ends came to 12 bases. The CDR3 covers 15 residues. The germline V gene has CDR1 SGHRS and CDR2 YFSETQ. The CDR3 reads CASSRPGGSYNEQFF. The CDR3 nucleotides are TGCGCCAGCAGCCGGCCAGGCGGATCCTACAATGAGCAGTTCTTC.

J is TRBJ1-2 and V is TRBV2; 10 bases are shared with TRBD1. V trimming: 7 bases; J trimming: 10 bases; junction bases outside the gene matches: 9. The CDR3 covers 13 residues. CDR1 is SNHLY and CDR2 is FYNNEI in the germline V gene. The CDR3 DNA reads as TGTGCCAGCACCCGGACAGGGGGTGCCGTCTACACCTTC. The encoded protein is CASTRTGGAVYTF.

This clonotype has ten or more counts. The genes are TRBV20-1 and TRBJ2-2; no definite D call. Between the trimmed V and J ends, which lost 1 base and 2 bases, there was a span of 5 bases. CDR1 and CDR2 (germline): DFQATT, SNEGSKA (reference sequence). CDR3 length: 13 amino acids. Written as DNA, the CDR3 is TGCAGTGCTAGAGTGTCTAACACCGGGGAGCTGTTTTTT. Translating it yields CSARVSNTGELFF.

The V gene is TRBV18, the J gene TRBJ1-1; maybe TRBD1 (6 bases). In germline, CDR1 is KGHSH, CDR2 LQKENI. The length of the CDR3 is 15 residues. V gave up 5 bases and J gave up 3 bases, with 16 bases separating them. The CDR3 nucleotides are TGTGCCAGCTCATCGACTAGGGGGTTCGACACTGAAGCTTTCTTT. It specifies CASSSTRGFDTEAFF.

In DNA form, the CDR3 reads TGTGCCAGCAGTCCGACCCGTGGAGGGAGGGCCTCCGAGCAGTACTTC. This sequence encodes CASSPTRGGRASEQYF. The rearrangement links TRBV12-3 or TRBV12-4 to TRBJ2-7, with TRBD2 identical over 7 bases. This CDR3 is built from 16 residues. J gave up 6 bases and V 5 bases, and 16 bases lay outside the gene matches.

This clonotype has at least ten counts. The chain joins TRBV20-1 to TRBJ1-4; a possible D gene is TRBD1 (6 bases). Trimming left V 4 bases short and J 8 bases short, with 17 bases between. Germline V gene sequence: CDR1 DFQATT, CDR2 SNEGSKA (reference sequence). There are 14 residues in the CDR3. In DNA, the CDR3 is TGCAGTGCTATTCCTACGCGCAGGGGCGAAAAACTGTTTTTT. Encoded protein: CSAIPTRRGEKLFF.

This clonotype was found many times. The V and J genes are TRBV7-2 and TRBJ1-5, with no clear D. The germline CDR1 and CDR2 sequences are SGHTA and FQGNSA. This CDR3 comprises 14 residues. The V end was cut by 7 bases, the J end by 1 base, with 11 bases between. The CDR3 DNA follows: TGTGCCAGCAACCAAGGCCGAAGCAATCAGCCCCAGCATTTT. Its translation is CASNQGRSNQPQHF.

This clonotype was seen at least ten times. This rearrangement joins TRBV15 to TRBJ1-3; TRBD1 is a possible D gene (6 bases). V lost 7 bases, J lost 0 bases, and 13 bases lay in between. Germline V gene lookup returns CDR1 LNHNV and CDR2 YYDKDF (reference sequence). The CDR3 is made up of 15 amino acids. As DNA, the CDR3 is TGTGCCACCACCCCGGGACACCTCTCTGGAAACACCATATATTTT. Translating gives CATTPGHLSGNTIYF.

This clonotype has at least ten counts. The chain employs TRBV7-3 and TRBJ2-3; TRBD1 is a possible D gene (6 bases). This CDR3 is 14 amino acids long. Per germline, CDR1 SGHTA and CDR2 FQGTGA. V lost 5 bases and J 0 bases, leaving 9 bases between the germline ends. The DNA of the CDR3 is TGTGCCAGCAGCCGGACAGTAAGCACAGATACGCAGTATTTT. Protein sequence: CASSRTVSTDTQYF.

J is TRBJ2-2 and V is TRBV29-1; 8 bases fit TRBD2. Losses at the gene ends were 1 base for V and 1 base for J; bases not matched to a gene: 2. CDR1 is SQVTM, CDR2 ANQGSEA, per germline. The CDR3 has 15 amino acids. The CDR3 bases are TGCAGCGTTGAAGGGACTAGCCGGAACACCGGGGAGCTGTTTTTT. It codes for CSVEGTSRNTGELFF.

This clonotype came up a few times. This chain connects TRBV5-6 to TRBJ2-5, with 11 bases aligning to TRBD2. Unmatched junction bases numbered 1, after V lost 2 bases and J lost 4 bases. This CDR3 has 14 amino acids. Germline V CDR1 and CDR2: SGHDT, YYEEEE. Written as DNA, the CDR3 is TGTGCCAGCAGCTTTAGCGGGGGGGCAGAGACCCAGTACTTC. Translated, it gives CASSFSGGAETQYF. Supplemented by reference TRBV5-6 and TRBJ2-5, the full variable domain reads DAGVTQSPTHLIKTRGQQVTLRCSPKSGHDTVSWYQQALGQGPQFIFQYYEEEERQRGNFPDRFSGHQFPNYSSELNVNALLLGDSALYLCASSFSGGAETQYFGPGTRLLVL.

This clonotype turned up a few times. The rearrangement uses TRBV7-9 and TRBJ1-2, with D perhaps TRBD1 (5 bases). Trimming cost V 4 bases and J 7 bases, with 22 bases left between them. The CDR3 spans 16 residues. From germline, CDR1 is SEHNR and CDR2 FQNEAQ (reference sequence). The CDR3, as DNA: TGTGCCAGCAGCTGGCGGGACCCCTCGTCTTTAGGTGGCTACACCTTC. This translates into CASSWRDPSSLGGYTF.

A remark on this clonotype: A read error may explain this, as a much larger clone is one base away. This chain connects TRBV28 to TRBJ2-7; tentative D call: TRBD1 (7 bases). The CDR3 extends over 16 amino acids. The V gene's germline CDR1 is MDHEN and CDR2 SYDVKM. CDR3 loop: CASKGQHIIKRAEQCF. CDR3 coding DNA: TGTGCCAGCAAGGGACAGCACATTATTAAGCGGGCCGAGCAGTGCTTC.

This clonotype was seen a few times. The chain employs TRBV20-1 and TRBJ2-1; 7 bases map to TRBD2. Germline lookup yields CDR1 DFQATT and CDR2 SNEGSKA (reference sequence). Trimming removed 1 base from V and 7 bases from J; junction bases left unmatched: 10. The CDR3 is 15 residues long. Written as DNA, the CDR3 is TGCAGTGCTAGAGGATTGGGGGGGAGTTGGAATGAGCAGTTCTTC. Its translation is CSARGLGGSWNEQFF.

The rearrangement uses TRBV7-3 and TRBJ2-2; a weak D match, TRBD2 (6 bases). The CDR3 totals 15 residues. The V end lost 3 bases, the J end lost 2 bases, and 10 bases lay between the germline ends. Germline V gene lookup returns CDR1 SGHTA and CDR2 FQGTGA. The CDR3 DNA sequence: TGTGCCAGCAGCTTCGTCGGGAGAAACACCGGGGAGCTGTTTTTT. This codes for CASSFVGRNTGELFF. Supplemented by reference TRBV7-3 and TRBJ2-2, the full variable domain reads GAGVSQTPSNKVTEKGKYVELRCDPISGHTALYWYRQSLGQGPEFLIYFQGTGAADDSGLPNDRFFAVRPEGSVSTLKIQRTERGDSAVYLCASSFVGRNTGELFFGEGSRLTVL.

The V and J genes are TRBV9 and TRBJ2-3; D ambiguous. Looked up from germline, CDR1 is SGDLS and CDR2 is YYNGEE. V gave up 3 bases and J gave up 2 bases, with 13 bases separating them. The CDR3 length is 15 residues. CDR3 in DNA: TGTGCCAGCAGCGCCGGATCCCCAAACACAGATACGCAGTATTTT. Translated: CASSAGSPNTDTQYF.

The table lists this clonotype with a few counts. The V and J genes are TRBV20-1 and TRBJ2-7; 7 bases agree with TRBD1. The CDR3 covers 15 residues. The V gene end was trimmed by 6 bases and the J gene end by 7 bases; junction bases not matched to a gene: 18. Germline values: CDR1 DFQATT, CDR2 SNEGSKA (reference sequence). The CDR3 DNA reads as TGCAGTGCCAACTTCGGCCGGGGACAGCGTGGAGAGCAGTACTTC. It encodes CSANFGRGQRGEQYF.

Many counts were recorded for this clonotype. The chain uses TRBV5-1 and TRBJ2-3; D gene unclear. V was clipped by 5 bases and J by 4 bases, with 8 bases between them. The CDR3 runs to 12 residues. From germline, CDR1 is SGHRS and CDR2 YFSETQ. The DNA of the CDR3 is TGCGCCAGCAGGACTGGGGCAGATACGCAGTATTTT. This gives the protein CASRTGADTQYF.

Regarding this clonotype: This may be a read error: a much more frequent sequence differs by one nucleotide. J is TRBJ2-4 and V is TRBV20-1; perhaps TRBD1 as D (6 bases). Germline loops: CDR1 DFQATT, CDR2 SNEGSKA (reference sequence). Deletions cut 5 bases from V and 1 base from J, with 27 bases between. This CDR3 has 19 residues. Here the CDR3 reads CSALEDSLGKTGAKNIQYF. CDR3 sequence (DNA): TGCAGTGCTCTGGAGGACAGCTTGGGGAAGACCGGGGCCAAAAACATTCAGTACTTC.

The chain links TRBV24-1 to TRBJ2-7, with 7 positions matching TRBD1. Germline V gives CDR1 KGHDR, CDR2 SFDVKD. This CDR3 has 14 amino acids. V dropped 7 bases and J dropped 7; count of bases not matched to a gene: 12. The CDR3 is CATRGGQGEREQYF. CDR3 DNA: TGTGCCACCAGAGGCGGGCAGGGGGAAAGGGAGCAGTACTTC.